This T cell receptor (beta chain) is from a study of T cell responses to AZD1222 COVID-19 vaccine. Turning to the study itself: Second doses at about 4 or about 12 weeks were pooled. Findings and limits, study-wide: Repertoires in all cases were sampled only once the peak T cell response had passed. Baseline testing showed seropositivity in only six or seven AZD1222 recipients. Close to half of all spike-specific TCRs reportedly target regions of the variants that are unmutated.

On this clone: Its antigen is currently unknown.

The method was immunoSEQ multiplex PCR; TCRdb's version includes in-frame clones alone and lacks a portion of them. The data hold some 150,000 clones, with about 88% observed a single time. Trimming took 2 bases from V and 6 from J, leaving 8 bases between them. CDR1 and CDR2 from the germline V gene are SNHLY and FYNNEI. This CDR3 contains 12 residues. Sequenced material: peripheral blood, taken on day 0 of AZD1222 vaccination. The chain carries TRBV2 and TRBJ2-7; a weak D match, TRBD1 (6 bases). This TCR came from an adult in good health. CDR3 loop: CASSENRAEQYF. In DNA, the CDR3 is TGTGCCAGCAGTGAAAACAGGGCCGAGCAGTACTTC.